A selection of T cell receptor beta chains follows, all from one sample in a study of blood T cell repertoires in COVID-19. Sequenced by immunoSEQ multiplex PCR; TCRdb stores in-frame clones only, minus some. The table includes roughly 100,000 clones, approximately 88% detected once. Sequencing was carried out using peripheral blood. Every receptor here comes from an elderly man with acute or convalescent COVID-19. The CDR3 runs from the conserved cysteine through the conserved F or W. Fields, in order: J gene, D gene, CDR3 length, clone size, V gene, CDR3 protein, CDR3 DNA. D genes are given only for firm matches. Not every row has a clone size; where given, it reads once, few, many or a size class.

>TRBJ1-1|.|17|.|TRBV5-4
CASSLGGGGRANTEAFF
TGTGCCAGCAGCTTGGGCGGGGGGGGGCGGGCTAACACTGAAGCTTTCTTT
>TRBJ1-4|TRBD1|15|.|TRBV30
CAWSVAGQPNEKLFF
TGTGCCTGGAGTGTCGCGGGACAGCCTAATGAAAAACTGTTTTTT
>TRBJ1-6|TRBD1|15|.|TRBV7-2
CASSSRQGANSPLHF
TGTGCCAGCAGCTCGCGACAGGGGGCGAATTCACCCCTCCACTTT
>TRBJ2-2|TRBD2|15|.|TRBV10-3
CATFKAGSFAGELFF
TGTGCCACATTTAAAGCGGGGTCGTTCGCCGGGGAGCTGTTTTTT
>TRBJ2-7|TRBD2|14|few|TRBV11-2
CASSLAGGPYEQYF
TGTGCCAGCAGCTTAGCGGGAGGGCCCTACGAGCAGTACTTC
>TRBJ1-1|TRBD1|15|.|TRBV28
CASSSGGQGRAEAFF
TGTGCCAGCAGTTCCGGAGGACAGGGGAGGGCTGAAGCTTTCTTT
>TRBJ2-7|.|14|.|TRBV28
CASSRDTSSYEQYF
TGTGCCAGCAGCAGAGACACCAGTTCCTACGAGCAGTACTTC
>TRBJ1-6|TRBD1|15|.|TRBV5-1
CASSPIGTVNSPLHF
TGCGCCAGCAGTCCCATAGGGACAGTAAATTCACCCCTCCACTTT
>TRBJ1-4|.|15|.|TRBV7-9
CASSLGDSPNEKLFF
TGTGCCAGCAGCTTAGGTGACAGCCCTAATGAAAAACTGTTTTTT
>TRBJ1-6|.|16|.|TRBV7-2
CASSSGQSSYNSPLHF
TGTGCCAGCAGCTCAGGACAGAGCTCCTATAATTCACCCCTCCACTTT
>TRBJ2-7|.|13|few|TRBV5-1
CASSLTSSHEQYF
TGCGCCAGCAGCTTGACTAGCTCCCACGAGCAGTACTTC
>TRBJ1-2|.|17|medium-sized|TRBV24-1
CATSDTTGDRFNYGYTF
TGTGCCACCAGTGATACGACTGGAGACCGCTTCAACTATGGCTACACCTTC
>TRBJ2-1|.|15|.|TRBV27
CASSLEREVYNEQFF
TGTGCCAGCAGTTTGGAGCGAGAGGTCTACAATGAGCAGTTCTTC
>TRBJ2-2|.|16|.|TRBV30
CAWIPGTPGGIRELFF
TGTGCCTGGATCCCCGGGACTCCCGGTGGGATCCGGGAGCTGTTTTTT
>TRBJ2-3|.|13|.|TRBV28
CASHELSTDTQYF
TGTGCCAGCCACGAGTTGAGCACAGATACGCAGTATTTT
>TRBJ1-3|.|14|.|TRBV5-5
CASSGTGSGNTIYF
TGTGCCAGCAGCGGTACAGGGTCCGGAAACACCATATATTTT
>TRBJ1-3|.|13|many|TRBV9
CASSGDFGNTIYF
TGTGCCAGCAGCGGAGACTTTGGAAACACCATATATTTT
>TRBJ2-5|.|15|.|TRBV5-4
CASSLTATNQETQYF
TGTGCCAGCAGCTTGACCGCAACTAACCAAGAGACCCAGTACTTC
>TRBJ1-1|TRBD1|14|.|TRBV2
CASTRGQGIAEAFF
TGTGCCAGCACCCGAGGACAGGGGATCGCTGAAGCTTTCTTT
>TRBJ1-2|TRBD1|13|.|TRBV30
CAFRTGQSYGYTF
TGTGCCTTCAGGACAGGGCAAAGCTATGGCTACACCTTC
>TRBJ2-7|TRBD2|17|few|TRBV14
CASSRRLAGGISYEQYF
TGTGCCAGCAGCCGCCGACTAGCGGGGGGCATATCCTACGAGCAGTACTTC
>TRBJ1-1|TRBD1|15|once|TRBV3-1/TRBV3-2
CASSKGQGFGTEAFF
TGTGCCAGCAGCAAGGGACAGGGGTTTGGCACTGAAGCTTTCTTT
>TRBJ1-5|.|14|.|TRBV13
CASSPPGGNQPQHF
TGTGCCAGCAGCCCCCCGGGGGGCAATCAGCCCCAGCATTTT
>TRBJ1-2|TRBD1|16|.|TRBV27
CASSRLGTAILYGYTF
TGTGCCAGCAGTCGACTAGGGACAGCGATTCTCTATGGCTACACCTTC
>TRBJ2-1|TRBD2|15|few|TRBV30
CAWSQTSGSLGEQFF
TGTGCCTGGAGCCAGACTAGCGGGAGTCTTGGGGAGCAGTTCTTC
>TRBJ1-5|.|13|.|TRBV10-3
CASLGGTGQPQHF
TGTGCCAGCTTAGGCGGGACTGGCCAGCCCCAGCATTTT
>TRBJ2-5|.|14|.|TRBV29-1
CSAEGDTPGETQYF
TGCAGCGCCGAGGGGGACACCCCGGGGGAGACCCAGTACTTC
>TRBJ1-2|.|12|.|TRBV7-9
CASSSEGYGYTF
TGTGCCAGCAGCTCCGAGGGCTATGGCTACACCTTC
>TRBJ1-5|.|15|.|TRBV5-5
CASSLARPGNQPQHF
TGTGCCAGCAGCTTGGCACGTCCGGGAAATCAGCCCCAGCATTTT
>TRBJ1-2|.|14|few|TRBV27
CASSLSGSGGGYTF
TGTGCCAGCAGTTTATCCGGTTCGGGAGGGGGCTACACCTTC
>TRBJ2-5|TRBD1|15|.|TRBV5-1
CASSSGQGKTETQYF
TGCGCCAGCAGCTCCGGACAGGGGAAGACAGAGACCCAGTACTTC
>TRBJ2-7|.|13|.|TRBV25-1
CASSATAQGEQYF
TGTGCCAGCAGTGCCACAGCACAGGGCGAGCAGTACTTC
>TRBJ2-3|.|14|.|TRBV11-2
CASSLSGSGYTQYF
TGTGCCAGCAGCTTATCGGGGTCGGGTTATACGCAGTATTTT
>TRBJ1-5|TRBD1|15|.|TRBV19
CASSGPGQSNQPQHF
TGTGCCAGTAGTGGACCGGGACAGAGCAATCAGCCCCAGCATTTT
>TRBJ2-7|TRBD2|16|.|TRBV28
CASSSSESGRFYEQYF
TGTGCCAGCAGTTCATCGGAGAGCGGGAGATTCTACGAGCAGTACTTC
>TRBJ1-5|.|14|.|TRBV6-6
CASTRTQSGQPQHF
TGTGCCAGCACTCGGACCCAATCGGGTCAGCCCCAGCATTTT
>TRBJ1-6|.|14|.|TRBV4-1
CASSQDRVNSPLHF
TGCGCCAGCAGCCAAGACAGGGTTAATTCACCCCTCCACTTT
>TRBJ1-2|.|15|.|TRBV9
CASSVVTTPVGGYTF
TGTGCCAGCAGCGTAGTAACTACCCCTGTGGGTGGCTACACCTTC
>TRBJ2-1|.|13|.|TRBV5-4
CASSLRGQDEQFF
TGTGCCAGCAGCTTGCGAGGGCAGGATGAGCAGTTCTTC
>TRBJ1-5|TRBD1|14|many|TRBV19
CASSTQGINQPQHF
TGTGCCAGTAGTACACAGGGGATCAATCAGCCCCAGCATTTT
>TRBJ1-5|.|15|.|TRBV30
CAWSVQWASNQPQHF
TGTGCCTGGAGTGTACAATGGGCTAGCAATCAGCCCCAGCATTTT
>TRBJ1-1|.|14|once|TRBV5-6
CASSGRVRGMEAFF
TGTGCCAGCAGTGGTCGGGTTCGGGGGATGGAGGCTTTCTTT
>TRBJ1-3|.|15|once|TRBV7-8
CASSRFGTKGNTIYF
TGTGCCAGCAGCCGCTTCGGGACTAAAGGAAACACCATATATTTT
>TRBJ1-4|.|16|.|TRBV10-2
CASMRTLDRTNEKLFF
TGCGCCAGCATGCGGACATTAGATAGAACTAATGAAAAACTGTTTTTT